These T cell receptor beta chains were read from a single sample in a study of shared clonotypes between healthy human individuals. Profiling relied on immunoSEQ multiplex PCR, and the TCRdb table lists in-frame clones only, not all of them. The table has 950,000 to 1,300,000 clones, about 77% seen once; the top ten hold over 1.3%. Sequences were obtained from memory CD4+ T cells sorted from blood. The receptors were gathered from a man between 18 and 35 years old in good health. CDR3s include the opening cysteine and the closing phenylalanine or tryptophan.

v_call cdr3_aa
TRBV28 CASSSGVETQYF
TRBV7-2 CASSLSEGWSSPLHF
TRBV19 CASSILRGMSNQPQHF
TRBV2 CASSERAAYEQYF
TRBV29-1 CSVEEAGNTQYF
TRBV5-1 CASSTGGYRDEQFF
TRBV7-2 CASRFEPGLAEYNEQFF
TRBV5-1 CASSLGSPDTQYF
TRBV27 CASSFFPTLGYTQYF
TRBV7-3 CASSLTPTGHTGELFF
TRBV11-2 CASSSTATGTRKTQYF
TRBV4-3 CASSQLGGSYNSPLHF
TRBV2 CASSEKGTQYF
TRBV5-4 CASRPGPSTDTQYF
TRBV21-1 CASSKVMRREKLFF
TRBV28 CASSSSGQPFGTYEQYF
TRBV10-3 CAISESVGLYEQYF
TRBV2 CAGRDSSVQETQYF
TRBV9 CASSPRSKAGTGELFF
TRBV7-2 CASSLGQGSSYNSPLHF
TRBV7-9 CASSFQRGASNEQFF
TRBV2 CASSGTGAWIEQYF